The present entry profiles one T cell receptor beta chain with its context. How the authors handled the data: By means of reference gene primer amplification, nucleated cell counts were estimated. Measured with immunoSEQ multiplex PCR; TCRdb has only the in-frame clones, and not every one. V and J calls and clone size are those listed in that table; D and trimming were worked out from the DNA. This table holds more than 300,000 clones, over 75% found once. This sample is drawn from a study of blood T cell repertoires in COVID-19. Study-wide context: The cDNA or gDNA used as material had been derived from T cells, B-cell-depleted T cells, or PBMCs.

Recruited during active infection, patients (from Seattle) were subsequently followed longitudinally. The CDR3 sequence is 13 residues long. The V segment lost 4 bases and the J segment 5 bases; nucleotides outside the gene matches: 3. Germline CDR1 reads SGHRS; CDR2 reads YFSETQ. Sequencing input: peripheral blood. The chain combines TRBV5-1 with TRBJ2-1, with 7 bases lining up with TRBD2. The clonotype originates from a woman aged 30 to 39 with COVID-19, enrolled during active disease. In nucleotides, the CDR3 is TGCGCCAGCAGCGTCGGGACTAACAATGAGCAGTTCTTC. It specifies CASSVGTNNEQFF.